This T cell receptor (beta chain) was identified during a study of blood T cell repertoires in COVID-19. Germline CDR1 reads LNHDA; CDR2 reads SQIVND (reference sequence). There are 11 residues in the CDR3. Between the trimmed V and J ends, which lost 6 bases and 12 bases, there was a span of 14 bases. Clones were read by immunoSEQ multiplex PCR, and TCRdb kept only the in-frame ones, dropping some. The data hold some 95,000 clones, with 70% to 90% observed a single time. The V call is TRBV19, the J call TRBJ1-2; D ambiguous. This clonotype was obtained from a man of 80 years or more with active or convalescent COVID-19. The sample taken for sequencing was peripheral blood. The CDR3 DNA follows: TGTGCCAGTAGCTCCAGCAGGCTCCACACCTTC. Its translation: CASSSSRLHTF.